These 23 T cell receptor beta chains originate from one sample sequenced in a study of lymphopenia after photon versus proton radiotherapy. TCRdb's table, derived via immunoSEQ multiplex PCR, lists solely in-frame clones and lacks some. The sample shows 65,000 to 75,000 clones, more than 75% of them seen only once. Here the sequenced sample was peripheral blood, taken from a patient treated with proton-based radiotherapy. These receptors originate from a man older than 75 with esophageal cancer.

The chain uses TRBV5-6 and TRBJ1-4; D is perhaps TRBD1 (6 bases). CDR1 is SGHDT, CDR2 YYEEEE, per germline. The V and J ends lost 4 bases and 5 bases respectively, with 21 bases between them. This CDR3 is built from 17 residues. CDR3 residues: CASSTYLLTGENEKLFF. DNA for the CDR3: TGTGCCAGCAGCACCTACCTTCTGACAGGTGAGAATGAAAAACTGTTTTTT.

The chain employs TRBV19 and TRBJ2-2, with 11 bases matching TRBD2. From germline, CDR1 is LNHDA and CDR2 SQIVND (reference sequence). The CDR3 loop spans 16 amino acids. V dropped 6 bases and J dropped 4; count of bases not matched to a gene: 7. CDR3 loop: CASSPPGLAGTGELFF. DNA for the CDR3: TGTGCCAGTAGCCCCCCCGGACTAGCGGGCACCGGGGAGCTGTTTTTT.

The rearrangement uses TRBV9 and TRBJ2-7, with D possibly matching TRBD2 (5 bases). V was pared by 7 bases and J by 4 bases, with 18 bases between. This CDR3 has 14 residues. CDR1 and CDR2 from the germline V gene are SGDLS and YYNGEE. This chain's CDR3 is CASDPGGPPYEQYF. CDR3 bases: TGTGCCAGCGACCCCGGCGGGCCTCCTTACGAGCAGTACTTC.

CDR3 region: CASSFPGLAYNEQFF. CDR3 DNA: TGCGCCAGCAGCTTTCCGGGACTAGCCTACAATGAGCAGTTCTTC. The chain joins TRBV5-1 to TRBJ2-1; 8 nucleotides align to TRBD2. V trimming: 2 bases; J trimming: 2 bases; junction bases outside the gene matches: 3. CDR3 length: 15 residues. The germline gives CDR1 SGHRS, CDR2 YFSETQ.

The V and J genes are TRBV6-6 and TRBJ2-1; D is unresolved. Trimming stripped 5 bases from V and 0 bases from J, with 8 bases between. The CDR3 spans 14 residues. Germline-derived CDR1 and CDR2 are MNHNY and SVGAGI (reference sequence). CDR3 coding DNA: TGTGCCAGCAGTGCCGGGCTCTCCTACAATGAGCAGTTCTTC. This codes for CASSAGLSYNEQFF.

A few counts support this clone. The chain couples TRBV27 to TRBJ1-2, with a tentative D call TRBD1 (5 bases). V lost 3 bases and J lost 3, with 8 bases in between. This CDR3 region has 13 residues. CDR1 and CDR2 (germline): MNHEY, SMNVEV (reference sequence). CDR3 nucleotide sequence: TGTGCCAGCAGTTTCAACAGGTACTATGGCTACACCTTC. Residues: CASSFNRYYGYTF.

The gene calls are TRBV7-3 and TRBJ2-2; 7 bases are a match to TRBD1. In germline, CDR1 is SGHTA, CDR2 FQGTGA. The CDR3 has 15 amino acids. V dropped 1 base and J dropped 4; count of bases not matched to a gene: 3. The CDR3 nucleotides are TGTGCCAGCAGCTTAAACAGGGACAGCACCGGGGAGCTGTTTTTT. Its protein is CASSLNRDSTGELFF.

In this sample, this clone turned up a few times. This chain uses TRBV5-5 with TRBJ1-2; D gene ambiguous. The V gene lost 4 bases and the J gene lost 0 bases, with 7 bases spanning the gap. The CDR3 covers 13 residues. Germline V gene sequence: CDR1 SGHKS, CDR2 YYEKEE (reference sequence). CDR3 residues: CASSPLTNYGYTF. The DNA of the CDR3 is TGTGCCAGCAGCCCTCTAACTAACTATGGCTACACCTTC.

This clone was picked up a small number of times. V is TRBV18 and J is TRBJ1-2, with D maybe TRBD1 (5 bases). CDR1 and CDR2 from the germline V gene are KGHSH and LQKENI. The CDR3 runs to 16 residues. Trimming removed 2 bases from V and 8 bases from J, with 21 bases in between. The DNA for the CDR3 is TGTGCCAGCTCACCAATTAGGGACTTAGAGGCGGGAGGCTACACCTTC. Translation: CASSPIRDLEAGGYTF.

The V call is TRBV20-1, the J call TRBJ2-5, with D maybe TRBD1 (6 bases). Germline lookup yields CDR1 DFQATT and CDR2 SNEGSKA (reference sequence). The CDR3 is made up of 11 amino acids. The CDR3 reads CSGQGQETQYF. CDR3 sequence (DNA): TGCAGCGGGCAGGGGCAAGAGACCCAGTACTTC.

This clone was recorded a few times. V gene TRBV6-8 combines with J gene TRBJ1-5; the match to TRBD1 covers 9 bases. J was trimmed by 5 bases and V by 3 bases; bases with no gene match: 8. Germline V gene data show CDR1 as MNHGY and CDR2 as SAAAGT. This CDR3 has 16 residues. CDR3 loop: CASSYSPWTGDQPQHF. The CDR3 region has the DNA TGTGCCAGCAGTTATTCCCCGTGGACAGGGGATCAGCCCCAGCATTTT.

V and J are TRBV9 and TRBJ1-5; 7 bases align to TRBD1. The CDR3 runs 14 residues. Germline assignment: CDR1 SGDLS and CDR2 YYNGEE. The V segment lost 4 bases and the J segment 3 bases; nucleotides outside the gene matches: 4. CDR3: CASSRDSDNQPQHF. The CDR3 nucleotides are TGTGCCAGCAGCCGGGACAGCGACAATCAGCCCCAGCATTTT. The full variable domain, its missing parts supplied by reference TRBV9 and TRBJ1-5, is DSGVTQTPKHLITATGQRVTLRCSPRSGDLSVYWYQQSLDQGLQFLIQYYNGEERAKGNILERFSAQQFPDLHSELNLSSLELGDSALYFCASSRDSDNQPQHFGDGTRLSIL.

The CDR3, as DNA: TGTGCCAGCAGTTTATATCGGGGTGGGGATACGCAGTATTTT. This encodes CASSLYRGGDTQYF. The chain has TRBV27 and TRBJ2-3; D is perhaps TRBD2 (5 bases). Germline V gives CDR1 MNHEY, CDR2 SMNVEV (reference sequence). The CDR3 spans 14 residues. V was clipped by 1 base and J by 6 bases, with 11 bases between them.

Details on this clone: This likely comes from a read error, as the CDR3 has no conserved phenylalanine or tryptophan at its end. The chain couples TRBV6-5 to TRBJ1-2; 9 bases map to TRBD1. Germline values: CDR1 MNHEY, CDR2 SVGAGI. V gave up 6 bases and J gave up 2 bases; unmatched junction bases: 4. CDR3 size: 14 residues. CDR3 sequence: CASRGTGTNYGYTS. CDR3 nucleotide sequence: TGTGCCAGCAGGGGGACAGGGACCAACTATGGCTACACCTCC.

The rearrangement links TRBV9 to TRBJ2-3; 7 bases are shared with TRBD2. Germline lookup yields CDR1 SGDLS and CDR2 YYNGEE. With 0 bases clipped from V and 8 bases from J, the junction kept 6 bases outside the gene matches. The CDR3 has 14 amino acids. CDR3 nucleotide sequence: TGTGCCAGCAGCGTAGCTTTGGGGGAGGGTACGCAGTATTTT. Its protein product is CASSVALGEGTQYF. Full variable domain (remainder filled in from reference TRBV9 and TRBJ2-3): DSGVTQTPKHLITATGQRVTLRCSPRSGDLSVYWYQQSLDQGLQFLIQYYNGEERAKGNILERFSAQQFPDLHSELNLSSLELGDSALYFCASSVALGEGTQYFGPGTRLTVL.

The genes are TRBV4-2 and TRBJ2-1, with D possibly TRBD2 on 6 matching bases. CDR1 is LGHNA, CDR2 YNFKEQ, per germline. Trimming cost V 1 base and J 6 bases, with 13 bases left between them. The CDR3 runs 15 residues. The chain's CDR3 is CASSQARGGANEQFF. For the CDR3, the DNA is TGTGCCAGCAGCCAAGCCCGCGGCGGGGCCAATGAGCAGTTCTTC.

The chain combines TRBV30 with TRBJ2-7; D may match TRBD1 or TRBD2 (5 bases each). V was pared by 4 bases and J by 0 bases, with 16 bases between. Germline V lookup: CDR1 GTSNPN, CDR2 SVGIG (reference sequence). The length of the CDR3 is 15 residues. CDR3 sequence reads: CAWTPRGASSYEQYF. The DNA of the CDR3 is TGTGCCTGGACCCCCCGGGGCGCGAGCTCCTACGAGCAGTACTTC.

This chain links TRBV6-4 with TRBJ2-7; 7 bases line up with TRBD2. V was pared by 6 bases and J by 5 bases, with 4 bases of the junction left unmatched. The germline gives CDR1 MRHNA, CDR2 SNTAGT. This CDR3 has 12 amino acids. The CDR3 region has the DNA TGTGCCAGCAGGAGGGACTACCACGAGCAGTACTTC. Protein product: CASRRDYHEQYF.

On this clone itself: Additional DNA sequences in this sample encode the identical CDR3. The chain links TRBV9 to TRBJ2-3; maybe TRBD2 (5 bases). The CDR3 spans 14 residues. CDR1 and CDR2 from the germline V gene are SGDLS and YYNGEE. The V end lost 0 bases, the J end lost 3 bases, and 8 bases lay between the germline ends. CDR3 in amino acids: CASSVASGTDTQYF. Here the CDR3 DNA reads TGTGCCAGCAGCGTAGCCTCGGGGACAGATACGCAGTATTTT.

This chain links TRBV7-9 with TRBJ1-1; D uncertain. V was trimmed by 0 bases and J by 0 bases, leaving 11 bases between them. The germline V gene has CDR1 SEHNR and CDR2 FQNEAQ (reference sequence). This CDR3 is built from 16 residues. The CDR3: CASSLALGRLNTEAFF. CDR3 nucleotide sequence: TGTGCCAGCAGCTTAGCTTTGGGCAGATTGAACACTGAAGCTTTCTTT.

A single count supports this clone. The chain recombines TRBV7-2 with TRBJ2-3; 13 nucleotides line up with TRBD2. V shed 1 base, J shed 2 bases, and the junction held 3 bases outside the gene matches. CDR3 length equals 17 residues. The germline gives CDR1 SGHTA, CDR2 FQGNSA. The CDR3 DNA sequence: TGTGCCAGCAGCTTAGGGACTAGCGGGGGCTACACAGATACGCAGTATTTT. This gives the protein CASSLGTSGGYTDTQYF.

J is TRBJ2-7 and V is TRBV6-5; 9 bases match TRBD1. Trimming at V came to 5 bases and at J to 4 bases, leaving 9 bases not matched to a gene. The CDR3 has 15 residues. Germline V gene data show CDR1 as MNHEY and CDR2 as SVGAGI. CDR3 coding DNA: TGTGCCAGCAGTCCCTCGACAGGGGGACAGTACGAGCAGTACTTC. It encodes CASSPSTGGQYEQYF.

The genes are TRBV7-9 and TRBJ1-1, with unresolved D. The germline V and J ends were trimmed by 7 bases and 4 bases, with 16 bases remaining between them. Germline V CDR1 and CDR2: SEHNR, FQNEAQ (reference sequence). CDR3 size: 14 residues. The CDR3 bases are TGTGCCAGCACCCCAAGTAGAGGAGGCACTGAAGCTTTCTTT. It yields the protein CASTPSRGGTEAFF.